These 24 T cell receptor beta chains originate from one sample sequenced in a study of regulatory T cells in long-lasting Graves disease. Time point defined: newly diagnosed GD, antithyroid drugs for less than 3 months. The TCR library was made from RNA extracted from PBMCs. CDR3 regions were amplified by Arm-PCR using iRepertoire HTBI primers to build TCR beta libraries. From the multiplex PCR reads, TCRdb called clonotypes with MiXCR, one entry per CDR3 protein. Found here are hundreds of thousands of distinct CDR3 sequences, about 16% of them singletons; the top ten hold approximately 25%. The sample also formed part of further work on T cells in Graves' hyperthyroidism and ophthalmopathy.

The sequences come from peripheral blood mononuclear cells (PBMCs), collected at new diagnosis, from a patient treated with antithyroid drugs. The source of these receptors is a woman aged 35-65 years with Graves disease.

At least ten counts were recorded for this clonotype. The gene calls are TRBV29-1 and TRBJ1-3; TRBD1 agrees at 7 bases. Germline V gene lookup returns CDR1 SQVTM and CDR2 ANQGSEA. The CDR3 extends over 13 amino acids. The J segment lost 2 bases and the V segment lost 4 bases, leaving 2 bases of the junction unmatched. The CDR3 sequence is CSVGDRAGNTIYF. The CDR3 nucleotides read TGCAGCGTTGGAGACAGGGCTGGAAACACCATATATTTT. The variable domain in full, with the rest retrieved from reference TRBV29-1 and TRBJ1-3, is SAVISQKPSRDICQRGTSLTIQCQVDSQVTMMFWYRQQPGQSLTLIATANQGSEATYESGFVIDKFPISRPNLTFSTLTVSNMSPEDSSIYLCSVGDRAGNTIYFGEGSWLTVV.

Concerning this clonotype itself: At one end, the junction sequence differs from germline, possibly due to a read error. This chain connects TRBV24-1 to TRBJ2-2; the D gene is possibly TRBD1 (6 bases). The CDR3 is 13 amino acids. CDR1 is KGHDR and CDR2 is SFDVKD in the germline V gene. CDR3: CATSETGPGELFF. For the CDR3, the DNA is TGCGCCACCAGTGAAACAGGGCCCGGGGAGCTGTTTTTT.

This clonotype occurred a few times. V gene TRBV5-1 combines with J gene TRBJ2-7, with D hard to call. Per germline, CDR1 SGHRS and CDR2 YFSETQ. Trimming shortened V by 3 bases and J by 7 bases, and 20 bases separated the two germline ends. The CDR3 loop spans 15 amino acids. This CDR3 is CASSSGRSPLGEQYF. In DNA, the CDR3 is TGCGCCAGCAGCTCTGGACGATCCCCCTTGGGGGAGCAGTACTTC.

This clonotype was detected ten times or more. The J gene is TRBJ1-1, the V gene TRBV27; D gene ambiguous. Germline V gives CDR1 MNHEY, CDR2 SMNVEV (reference sequence). This CDR3 has 14 amino acids. Trimming took off 2 bases at V and 5 bases at J, with 12 bases between the two ends. DNA for the CDR3: TGTGCCAGCAGTTTAGGGCCACGAGGAACTGAAGCTTTCTTT. This translates into CASSLGPRGTEAFF.

As concerns this clonotype: One end of the junction does not line up with germline, which may come from a read error. The V call is TRBV4-1, the J call TRBJ2-4; 9 bases agree with TRBD2. The CDR3 totals 18 residues. CDR1 and CDR2 from the germline V gene are MGHRA and YSYEKL. CDR3: CASSQDDLAGGRYNEQSF. CDR3 nucleotide sequence: TGCGCCAGCAGCCAAGATGATCTCGCGGGGGGGCGTTACAATGAGCAGTCCTTC.

V gene TRBV19 combines with J gene TRBJ1-3, with TRBD1 matching over 7 bases. J was trimmed by 3 bases and V by 7 bases; bases with no gene match: 6. Germline values: CDR1 LNHDA, CDR2 SQIVND (reference sequence). This CDR3 has 14 residues. CDR3 in DNA: TGTGCCAGTAAGGGGCAGGGGGTTGGAAACACCATATATTTT. Protein: CASKGQGVGNTIYF. The entire variable domain, with the rest obtained from reference TRBV19 and TRBJ1-3, is as follows: DGGITQSPKYLFRKEGQNVTLSCEQNLNHDAMYWYRQDPGQGLRLIYYSQIVNDFQKGDIAEGYSVSREKKESFPLTVTSAQKNPTAFYLCASKGQGVGNTIYFGEGSWLTVV.

This clonotype has a count of ten or more. The chain uses TRBV9 and TRBJ2-3; TRBD2 might be the D (5 bases). Germline CDR1 is SGDLS and CDR2 is YYNGEE. The V gene lost 2 bases and the J gene lost 6 bases, with 16 bases spanning the gap. This CDR3 spans 15 amino acids. The CDR3 region has the DNA TGTGCCAGCAGCGTGTCCGGGATCTCGGGGGATACGCAGTATTTT. It specifies CASSVSGISGDTQYF.

A few counts support this clonotype. The chain links TRBV7-8 to TRBJ1-2, with D perhaps TRBD1 (6 bases). V was trimmed by 5 bases and J by 7 bases, leaving 17 bases between them. The CDR3 sequence is 14 residues long. The germline V gene encodes CDR1 SGHVS and CDR2 FQNEAQ. The CDR3 nucleotides read TGTGCCAGCAGCCGAGGGACATCCCACGGTGGCTACACCTTC. This encodes CASSRGTSHGGYTF.

This clonotype was found many times. V usage is TRBV11-3 and J usage is TRBJ2-7, with D perhaps TRBD2 (6 bases). Germline assignment: CDR1 SGHNT and CDR2 YENEEA. The CDR3 has 14 residues. V dropped 0 bases and J dropped 4 bases, with 10 bases sitting between them. CDR3 amino acids: CASSLEWGDYEQYF. CDR3 sequence (DNA): TGTGCCAGCAGCTTAGAGTGGGGGGATTACGAGCAGTACTTC.

V usage is TRBV12-3 or TRBV12-4 and J usage is TRBJ1-2, with D uncertain. The V and J ends lost 3 bases and 4 bases respectively, with 9 bases between them. The length of the CDR3 is 13 residues. The CDR3 DNA follows: TGTGCCAGCAGTTTCAGTAGAAGCTATGGCTACACCTTC. Translation: CASSFSRSYGYTF.

Comments on this clonotype: Just one base apart from a much larger clone, this may be a read error. The chain uses TRBV29-1 and TRBJ1-1, with D perhaps TRBD1 (5 bases). The CDR3 loop spans 12 amino acids. Germline V lookup: CDR1 SQVTM, CDR2 ANQGSEA. For the CDR3, the DNA is TGCAGCCTGACCCAGGGTTCCGCTGAAGCTTCCTTT. Translated, it gives CSLTQGSAEASF.

V gene TRBV19 combines with J gene TRBJ1-2; 7 bases are a match to TRBD1. This CDR3 contains 15 residues. Germline CDR1 reads LNHDA; CDR2 reads SQIVND (reference sequence). Trimming cost V 5 bases and J 6 bases; bases outside gene matches: 12. The CDR3 DNA reads TGTGCCAGTAGTGACTCCGACAGGGAATTCGATGGCTACACCTTC. Translated: CASSDSDREFDGYTF.

This chain uses TRBV28 with TRBJ1-1, with TRBD1 matching 7 bases. The CDR3 length is 15 residues. V was pared by 6 bases and J by 3 bases, with 10 bases of the junction left unmatched. Germline values: CDR1 MDHEN, CDR2 SYDVKM. The CDR3 nucleotides read TGTGCCAGCAGCCAGGGGGGCAGGAGGGACACTGAAGCTTTCTTT. It yields the protein CASSQGGRRDTEAFF. Using reference TRBV28 and TRBJ1-1 for the parts outside the CDR3, the full variable domain is DVKVTQSSRYLVKRTGEKVFLECVQDMDHENMFWYRQDPGLGLRLIYFSYDVKMKEKGDIPEGYSVSREKKERFSLILESASTNQTSMYLCASSQGGRRDTEAFFGQGTRLTVV.

The table lists this clonotype with many counts. The rearrangement links TRBV2 to TRBJ2-3; tentatively, D is TRBD2 (5 bases). The CDR3 loop spans 15 amino acids. V was trimmed by 0 bases and J by 6 bases, leaving 13 bases between them. Germline assignment: CDR1 SNHLY and CDR2 FYNNEI. The CDR3 loop is CASSEARGYGDTQYF. The CDR3 nucleotides are TGTGCCAGCAGTGAAGCTCGGGGTTACGGTGATACGCAGTATTTT.

This clonotype showed up many times. The CDR3 DNA follows: TGTGCCAGCAGCTGGGGGACAGTGATATCCGAGCAGTACTTC. Encoded protein: CASSWGTVISEQYF. The chain uses TRBV13 and TRBJ2-7; 7 bases agree with TRBD1. Looked up from germline, CDR1 is PRHDT and CDR2 is FYEKMQ (reference sequence). Trimming cost V 4 bases and J 6 bases; bases outside gene matches: 9. CDR3 length equals 14 residues.

This clonotype was seen ten or more times. The chain carries TRBV5-1 and TRBJ2-1; 13 nucleotides align to TRBD2. V was clipped by 4 bases and J by 7 bases; unmatched bases: 5. Per the germline V gene, CDR1 is SGHRS and CDR2 is YFSETQ. This CDR3 has 15 residues. The CDR3 coding sequence is TGCGCCAGCAGCCAACTAGCGGGGGGGCCTAATGAGCAGTTCTTC. Amino acid sequence: CASSQLAGGPNEQFF. The entire variable domain, with the rest obtained from reference TRBV5-1 and TRBJ2-1, is as follows: KAGVTQTPRYLIKTRGQQVTLSCSPISGHRSVSWYQQTPGQGLQFLFEYFSETQRNKGNFPGRFSGRQFSNSRSEMNVSTLELGDSALYLCASSQLAGGPNEQFFGPGTRLTVL.

The gene calls are TRBV6-2 or TRBV6-3 and TRBJ2-1; 8 nucleotides match TRBD1. Germline V gene data show CDR1 as MNHEY and CDR2 as SVGEGT. The V and J ends lost 8 bases and 7 bases, in that order; junction bases with no gene match: 10. The CDR3 is made up of 14 amino acids. This CDR3 is CASCRTGTGNEQFF. DNA of the CDR3: TGTGCCAGCTGCCGGACAGGGACGGGAAATGAGCAGTTCTTC.

The genes are TRBV12-3 or TRBV12-4 and TRBJ1-2; the match to TRBD1 covers 7 bases. V shed 8 bases and J 6 bases; nucleotides not matched to a gene: 9. The CDR3 runs 13 residues. The DNA of the CDR3 is TGTGCCAGCTCCCCGACAGGGACCCATGGCTACACCTTC. Encoded protein: CASSPTGTHGYTF.

The chain employs TRBV14 and TRBJ1-2, with D perhaps matching TRBD1 (6 bases). The V and J ends lost 0 bases and 1 base respectively, with 12 bases between them. In germline, CDR1 is SGHDN, CDR2 FVKESK. The CDR3 is 16 amino acids. CDR3 DNA sequence: TGTGCCAGCAGCCAAGATTCGGCAGGGGTTAACTATGGCTACACCTTC. Residues: CASSQDSAGVNYGYTF.

With respect to this clonotype: Given a much more abundant clone one base away, this may be a read error. V and J are TRBV7-8 and TRBJ2-1; D ambiguous. The ends were cut back, 4 bases at V and 7 bases at J, with 23 bases in the middle. The CDR3 is 17 amino acids. Germline V gene sequence: CDR1 SGHVS, CDR2 FQNEAQ. The CDR3 DNA is TGTGCCAGCAGCTCAGAAGGGTTGGGGTTTTCAGGAAATGAGCAGTTCTTC. Encoded protein: CASSSEGLGFSGNEQFF.

The V gene is TRBV3-1, the J gene TRBJ2-4; D call uncertain. This CDR3 has 13 residues. Germline CDR1 is LGHDT and CDR2 is YNNKEL (reference sequence). Trimming left V 8 bases short and J 0 bases short, with 8 bases between. CDR3 in amino acids: CASGASAKNIQYF. For the CDR3, the DNA is TGTGCCAGCGGCGCCTCAGCCAAAAACATTCAGTACTTC.

This clonotype was found many times. The V gene is TRBV12-3 or TRBV12-4, the J gene TRBJ1-2; D not certain. This CDR3 contains 11 residues. Deletions cut 5 bases from V and 10 bases from J, with 11 bases between. CDR3 DNA: TGTGCCAGCAGTAGCGACTGGAACTACACCTTC. Translated, it gives CASSSDWNYTF.

The chain is built from TRBV14 and TRBJ1-2; D is ambiguous. The CDR3 covers 15 residues. V gave up 1 base and J gave up 3 bases, with 12 bases separating them. CDR1 is SGHDN and CDR2 is FVKESK in the germline V gene. The CDR3 DNA reads as TGTGCCAGCAGCCAAGTACCAGGAGGAGACTATGGCTACACCTTC. It is translated as CASSQVPGGDYGYTF.

As regards this clonotype: This clone may be a read error of a much larger clone one base away. J is TRBJ1-2 and V is TRBV3-1, with unresolved D. The CDR3 has 13 amino acids. The germline gives CDR1 LGHDT, CDR2 YNNKEL (reference sequence). The CDR3, as DNA: TGTGCCAGCAGCCAAGTTGGGAGCTATGGCTGCACCTTC. Residues: CASSQVGSYGCTF.